Following are 9 T cell receptor beta chains from one sample sequenced in a study of naive and memory T cell subsets. Two oligonucleotides, mixed equimolar, formed the beta constant-region primer covering TRBC1 and TRBC2. TCRdb ran MiXCR on the UMI-ligation and nested PCR reads and lists one entry per CDR3 protein. The table has 140,000 to 150,000 distinct CDR3 sequences, about 18% seen once. Specimen: naive CD4+ T cells from blood. Receptor source: a human donor in good health.

The genes are TRBV20-1 and TRBJ2-3; unclear D gene. Germline loops: CDR1 DFQATT, CDR2 SNEGSKA (reference sequence). Deletions cut 6 bases from V and 4 bases from J, with 8 bases between. The CDR3 has 11 amino acids. Here the CDR3 DNA reads TGCAGTGCAGTCTCTGCAGATACGCAGTATTTT. Its translation: CSAVSADTQYF.

This clonotype turned up a few times. The chain is built from TRBV20-1 and TRBJ2-2, with D perhaps matching TRBD1 or TRBD2 (5 bases each). CDR3 length: 12 residues. The V gene lost 0 bases and the J gene lost 6 bases, with 5 bases spanning the gap. Germline loops: CDR1 DFQATT, CDR2 SNEGSKA (reference sequence). This chain's CDR3 is CSAREGAGELFF. The CDR3 nucleotides are TGCAGTGCTAGAGAGGGGGCCGGGGAGCTGTTTTTT.

The chain carries TRBV4-1 and TRBJ2-1; TRBD1 or TRBD2 may be the D gene (6 bases each). Trimming removed 4 bases at V and 7 bases at J, with 26 bases between. The germline CDR1 and CDR2 sequences are MGHRA and YSYEKL. The CDR3 contains 18 residues. The CDR3 DNA reads as TGCGCCAGCAGCCCCGGTCACAAGGGGGGAGGAGCGATGAATGAGCAGTTCTTC. Translating gives CASSPGHKGGGAMNEQFF.

The chain joins TRBV18 to TRBJ2-6; D gene uncertain. V was cut by 1 base and J by 6 bases, with 13 bases left in between. The germline V gene has CDR1 KGHSH and CDR2 LQKENI. CDR3 length equals 16 residues. In DNA, the CDR3 is TGTGCCAGCTCACCACAAAAGGGTCCGGAGGCCAACGTCCTGACTTTC. The encoded protein is CASSPQKGPEANVLTF.

This clonotype was observed a handful of times. The V gene is TRBV10-3, the J gene TRBJ2-7; 8 bases match TRBD2. The CDR3 is made up of 15 amino acids. With V trimmed by 6 bases and J by 3 bases, 10 bases remained unmatched. Germline V gene sequence: CDR1 ENHRY, CDR2 SYGVKD. The CDR3 region is CAIRTSTGTSYEQYF. The DNA for the CDR3 is TGTGCCATCAGGACCTCAACCGGGACTAGCTACGAGCAGTACTTC.

This rearrangement joins TRBV6-2 or TRBV6-3 to TRBJ2-3; no clear D. Trimming cost V 6 bases and J 2 bases, with 12 bases left between them. The CDR3 spans 14 residues. CDR1 is MNHEY, CDR2 SVGEGT, per germline. CDR3 in DNA: TGTGCCAGCAGGTCCAGCCCCCCCACAGATACGCAGTATTTT. Encoded protein: CASRSSPPTDTQYF.

The V gene is TRBV27, the J gene TRBJ2-2, with D maybe TRBD1 (5 bases). CDR1 and CDR2 from the germline V gene are MNHEY and SMNVEV (reference sequence). The CDR3 covers 14 residues. V dropped 5 bases and J dropped 4 bases, with 11 bases sitting between them. The CDR3 reads CASSPRQSTGELFF. The CDR3 nucleotides read TGTGCCAGCAGTCCCCGACAGTCCACCGGGGAGCTGTTTTTT.

The rearrangement links TRBV12-3 or TRBV12-4 to TRBJ1-4, with D uncertain. V was clipped by 5 bases and J by 7 bases, with 14 bases between them. This CDR3 contains 14 residues. The CDR3 here is CASSGGNRGEKLFF. CDR3 bases: TGTGCCAGCAGTGGCGGGAACCGGGGTGAAAAACTGTTTTTT.

The rearrangement uses TRBV20-1 and TRBJ1-6, with D hard to call. The germline V gene has CDR1 DFQATT and CDR2 SNEGSKA (reference sequence). Trimming took 6 bases from V and 7 from J, leaving 19 bases between them. CDR3 length: 15 amino acids. DNA for the CDR3: TGCAGTGCCCGTAGGTCAGACATAAAGAATTCACCCCTCCACTTT. Its translation: CSARRSDIKNSPLHF.